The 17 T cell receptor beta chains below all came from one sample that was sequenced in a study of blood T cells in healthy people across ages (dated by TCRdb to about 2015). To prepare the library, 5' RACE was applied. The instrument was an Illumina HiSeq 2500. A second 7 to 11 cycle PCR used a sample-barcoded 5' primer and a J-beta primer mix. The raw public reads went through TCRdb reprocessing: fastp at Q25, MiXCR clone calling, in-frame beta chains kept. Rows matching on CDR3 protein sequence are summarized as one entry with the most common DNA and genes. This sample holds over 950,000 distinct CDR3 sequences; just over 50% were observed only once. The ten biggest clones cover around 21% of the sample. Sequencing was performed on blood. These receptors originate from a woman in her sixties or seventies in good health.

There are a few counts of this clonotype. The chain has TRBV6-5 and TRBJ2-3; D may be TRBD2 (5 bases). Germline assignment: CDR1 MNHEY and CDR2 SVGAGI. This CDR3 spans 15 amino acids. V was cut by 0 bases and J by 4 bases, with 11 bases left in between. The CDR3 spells CASSYSELGADTQYF. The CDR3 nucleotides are TGTGCCAGCAGTTACTCGGAGTTGGGAGCAGATACGCAGTATTTT.

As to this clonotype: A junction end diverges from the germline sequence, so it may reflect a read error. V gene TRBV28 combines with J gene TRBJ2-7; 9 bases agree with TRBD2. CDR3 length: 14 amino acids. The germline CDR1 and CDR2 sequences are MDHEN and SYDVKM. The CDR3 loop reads CASSGGRVPYEQYF. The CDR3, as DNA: TGTGCCAGCAGTGGCGGGAGGGTCCCCTATGAGCAGTACTTC. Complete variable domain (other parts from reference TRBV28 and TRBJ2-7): DVKVTQSSRYLVKRTGEKVFLECVQDMDHENMFWYRQDPGLGLRLIYFSYDVKMKEKGDIPEGYSVSREKKERFSLILESASTNQTSMYLCASSGGRVPYEQYFGPGTRLTVT.

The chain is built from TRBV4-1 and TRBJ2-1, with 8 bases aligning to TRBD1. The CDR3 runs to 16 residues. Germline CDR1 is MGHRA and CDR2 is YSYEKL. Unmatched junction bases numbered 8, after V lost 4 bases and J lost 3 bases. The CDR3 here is CASSPAGTGLYNEQFF. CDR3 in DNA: TGCGCCAGCAGCCCAGCCGGGACAGGCCTCTACAATGAGCAGTTCTTC.

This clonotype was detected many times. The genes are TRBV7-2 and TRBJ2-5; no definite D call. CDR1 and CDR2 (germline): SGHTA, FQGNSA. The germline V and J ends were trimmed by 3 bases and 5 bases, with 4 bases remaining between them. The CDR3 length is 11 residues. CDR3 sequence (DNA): TGTGCCAGCAGCTTCTCTGAGACCCAGTACTTC. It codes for CASSFSETQYF.

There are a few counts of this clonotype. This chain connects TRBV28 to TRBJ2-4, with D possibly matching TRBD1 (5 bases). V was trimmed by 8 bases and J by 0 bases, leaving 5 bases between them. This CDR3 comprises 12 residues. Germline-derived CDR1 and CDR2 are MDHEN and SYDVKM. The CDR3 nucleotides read TGTGCCAGCCAGGGAGCCAAAAACATTCAGTACTTC. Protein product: CASQGAKNIQYF.

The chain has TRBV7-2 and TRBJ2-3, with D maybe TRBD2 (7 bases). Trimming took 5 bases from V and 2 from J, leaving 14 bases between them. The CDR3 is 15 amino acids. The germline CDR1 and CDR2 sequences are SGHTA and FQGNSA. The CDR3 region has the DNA TGTGCCAGCAGCCCTGGCGGGGGCCTCACAGATACGCAGTATTTT. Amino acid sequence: CASSPGGGLTDTQYF. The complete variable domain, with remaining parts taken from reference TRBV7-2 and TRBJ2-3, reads GAGVSQSPSNKVTEKGKDVELRCDPISGHTALYWYRQSLGQGLEFLIYFQGNSAPDKSGLPSDRFSAERTGGSVSTLTIQRTQQEDSAVYLCASSPGGGLTDTQYFGPGTRLTVL.

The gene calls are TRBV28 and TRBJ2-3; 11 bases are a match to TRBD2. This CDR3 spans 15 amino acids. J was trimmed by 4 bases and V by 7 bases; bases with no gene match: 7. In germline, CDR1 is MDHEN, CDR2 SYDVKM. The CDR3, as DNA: TGTGCCAGCACTAAACTAGCGGGAGCACCAGATACGCAGTATTTT. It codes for CASTKLAGAPDTQYF.

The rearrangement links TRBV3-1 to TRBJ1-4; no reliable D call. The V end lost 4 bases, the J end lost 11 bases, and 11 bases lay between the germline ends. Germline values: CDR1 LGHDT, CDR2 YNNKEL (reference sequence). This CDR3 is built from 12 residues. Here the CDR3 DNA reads TGTGCCAGCAGCCGCAGAAGTCGGAAACTGTTTTTT. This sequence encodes CASSRRSRKLFF.

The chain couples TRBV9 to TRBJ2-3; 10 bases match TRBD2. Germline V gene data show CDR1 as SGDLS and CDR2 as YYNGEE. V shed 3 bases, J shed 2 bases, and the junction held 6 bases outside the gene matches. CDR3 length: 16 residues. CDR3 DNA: TGTGCCAGCAGCGCTGGGACTAGCGCCTACACAGATACGCAGTATTTT. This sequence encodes CASSAGTSAYTDTQYF. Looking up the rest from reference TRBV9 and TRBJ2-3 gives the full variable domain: DSGVTQTPKHLITATGQRVTLRCSPRSGDLSVYWYQQSLDQGLQFLIQYYNGEERAKGNILERFSAQQFPDLHSELNLSSLELGDSALYFCASSAGTSAYTDTQYFGPGTRLTVL.

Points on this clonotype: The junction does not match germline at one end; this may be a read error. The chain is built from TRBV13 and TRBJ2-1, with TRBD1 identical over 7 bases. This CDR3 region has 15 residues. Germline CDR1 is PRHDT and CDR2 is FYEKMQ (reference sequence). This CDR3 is CASSNRDSFYNEQFF. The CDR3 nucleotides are TGCGCCAGCAGCAACCGGGACAGTTTCTACAATGAGCAGTTCTTC. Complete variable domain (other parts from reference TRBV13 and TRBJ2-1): AAGVIQSPRHLIKEKRETATLKCYPIPRHDTVYWYQQGPGQDPQFLISFYEKMQSDKGSIPDRFSAQQFSDYHSELNMSSLELGDSALYFCASSNRDSFYNEQFFGPGTRLTVL.

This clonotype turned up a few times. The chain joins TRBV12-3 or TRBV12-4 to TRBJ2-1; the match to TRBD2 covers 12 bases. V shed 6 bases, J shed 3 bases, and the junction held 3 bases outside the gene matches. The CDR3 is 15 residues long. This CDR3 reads CASSGTSGYYNEQFF. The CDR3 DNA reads TGTGCCAGCAGCGGGACTAGCGGGTACTACAATGAGCAGTTCTTC.

In DNA, the CDR3 is TGTGCCAGGGGAGAGGGTTTTAGGGGGCCCAGGAACACCGGGGAGCTGTTTTTT. Its translation is CARGEGFRGPRNTGELFF. This chain connects TRBV6-4 to TRBJ2-2; TRBD1 matches 7 bases. Germline CDR1 MRHNA, CDR2 SNTAGT. Losses at the gene ends were 9 bases for V and 1 base for J; bases not matched to a gene: 17. CDR3 size: 18 residues.

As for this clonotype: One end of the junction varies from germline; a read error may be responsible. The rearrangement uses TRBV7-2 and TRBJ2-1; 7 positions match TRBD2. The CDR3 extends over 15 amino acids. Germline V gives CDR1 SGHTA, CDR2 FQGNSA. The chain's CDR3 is CASSFPLAEYSEQFF. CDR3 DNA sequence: TGTGCCAGCAGCTTCCCCCTAGCGGAGTACAGTGAGCAGTTCTTC.

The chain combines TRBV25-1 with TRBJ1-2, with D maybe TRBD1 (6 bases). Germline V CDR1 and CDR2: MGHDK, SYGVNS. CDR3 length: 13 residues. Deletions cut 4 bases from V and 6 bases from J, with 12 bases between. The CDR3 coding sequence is TGTGCCAGCAGTGTCGGGACACTTCATGGCTACACCTTC. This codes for CASSVGTLHGYTF.

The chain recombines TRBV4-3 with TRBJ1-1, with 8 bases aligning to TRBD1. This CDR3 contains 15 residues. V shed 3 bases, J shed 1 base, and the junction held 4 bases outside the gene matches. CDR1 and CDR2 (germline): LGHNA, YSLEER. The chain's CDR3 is CASSQDDRGNTEAFF. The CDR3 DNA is TGCGCCAGCAGCCAGGACGACAGGGGGAACACTGAAGCTTTCTTT.

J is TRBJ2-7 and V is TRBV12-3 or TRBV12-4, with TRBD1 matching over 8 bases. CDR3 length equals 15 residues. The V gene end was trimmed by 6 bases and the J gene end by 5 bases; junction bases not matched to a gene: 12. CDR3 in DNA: TGTGCCAGCAGCCGAACCTGGACAGGGTGGGACGAGCAGTACTTC. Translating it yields CASSRTWTGWDEQYF.

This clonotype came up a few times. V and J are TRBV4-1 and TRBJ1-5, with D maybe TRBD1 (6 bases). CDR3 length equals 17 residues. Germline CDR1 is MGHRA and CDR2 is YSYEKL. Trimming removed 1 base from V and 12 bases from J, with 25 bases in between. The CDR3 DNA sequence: TGCGCCAGCAGCCAAGTAGGTTCGGAACAGGGTAGGGCGAACCAGCATTTT. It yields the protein CASSQVGSEQGRANQHF.